This TCR beta chain was retrieved from a study of blood T cell repertoires in COVID-19. Profiling relied on immunoSEQ multiplex PCR, and the TCRdb table lists in-frame clones only, not all of them. The sample has under 300,000 clones, around nine tenths seen once; the top ten hold approximately 2.1%. The CDR3 totals 14 residues. The V segment lost 2 bases and the J segment 4 bases; nucleotides outside the gene matches: 3. Germline V gene data show CDR1 as MNHNS and CDR2 as SASEGT. Sequencing input: peripheral blood. The rearrangement joins TRBV6-1 to TRBJ2-3; 7 bases fit TRBD2. This clonotype was sampled from a woman between 35 and 50 years old who had recovered from COVID-19. The chain's CDR3 is CASSESGRADTQYF. CDR3 DNA: TGTGCCAGCAGTGAATCAGGGAGGGCAGATACGCAGTATTTT.